These 11 T cell receptor beta chains originate from one sample sequenced in a study of monozygotic twins with inflammatory bowel disease. TCRdb reanalyzed the 5' RACE reads and collapses them to one entry per CDR3 protein, without DNA. This sample contains over 110,000 distinct CDR3 sequences. The material sequenced was blood. These TCRs come from a human donor with ulcerative colitis or Crohn's disease, or a healthy co-twin of an affected twin (not recorded which).

V is TRBV2 and J is TRBJ2-5; without DNA, the TCRdb call of TRBD1 cannot be checked. The CDR3 length is 16 residues. Germline CDR1 reads SNHLY; CDR2 reads FYNNEI. The CDR3 here is CASSEDDLPGAETQYF. The full variable domain, its missing parts supplied by reference TRBV2 and TRBJ2-5, is EPEVTQTPSHQVTQMGQEVILRCVPISNHLYFYWYRQILGQKVEFLVSFYNNEISEKSEIFDDQFSVERPDGSNFTLKIRSTKLEDSAMYFCASSEDDLPGAETQYFGPGTRLLVL.

V gene TRBV5-1 combines with J gene TRBJ1-1. Germline CDR1 and CDR2: SGHRS and YFSETQ. CDR3 length: 14 amino acids. This chain's CDR3 is CASSWGPMNTEAFF.

This chain links TRBV20-1 with TRBJ2-2. CDR1 and CDR2 from the germline V gene are DFQATT and SNEGSKA (reference sequence). The length of the CDR3 is 12 residues. This CDR3 is CSAWTYTGELFF.

The V gene is TRBV5-1, the J gene TRBJ2-2; TCRdb's D call of TRBD1 is untestable without DNA. The germline gives CDR1 SGHRS, CDR2 YFSETQ. This CDR3 comprises 16 residues. The CDR3: CASTNRGVSNTGELFF. The complete variable domain, with remaining parts taken from reference TRBV5-1 and TRBJ2-2, reads KAGVTQTPRYLIKTRGQQVTLSCSPISGHRSVSWYQQTPGQGLQFLFEYFSETQRNKGNFPGRFSGRQFSNSRSEMNVSTLELGDSALYLCASTNRGVSNTGELFFGEGSRLTVL.

V and J are TRBV20-1 and TRBJ2-3; the D gene TCRdb calls, TRBD1, cannot be checked with no DNA. The CDR3 length is 14 residues. Germline-derived CDR1 and CDR2 are DFQATT and SNEGSKA (reference sequence). The CDR3 spells CSARVDRVTDTQYF.

This chain links TRBV6-6 with TRBJ1-1; TCRdb designates TRBD1, a call that cannot be tested without DNA. CDR3 length: 14 amino acids. Germline V gene sequence: CDR1 MNHNY, CDR2 SVGAGI (reference sequence). The chain's CDR3 is CASNNGGARTEAFF.

V and J are TRBV7-9 and TRBJ1-4. Germline loops: CDR1 SEHNR, CDR2 FQNEAQ (reference sequence). The CDR3 runs to 14 residues. CDR3 region: CASSARVGSEKLFF.

This sequence joins TRBV6-2 or TRBV6-3 and TRBJ2-2. Germline-derived CDR1 and CDR2 are MNHEY and SVGEGT. CDR3 size: 15 residues. The CDR3 sequence: CASSLRLINTGELFF.

The rearrangement joins TRBV7-3 to TRBJ1-1; as DNA is missing, the TRBD1 call by TCRdb cannot be tested. CDR1 is SGHTA and CDR2 is FQGTGA in the germline V gene. This CDR3 has 15 residues. CDR3 protein: CASSLNDSPNTEAFF.

The rearrangement uses TRBV18 and TRBJ2-3. The CDR3 has 12 residues. Per germline, CDR1 KGHSH and CDR2 LQKENI. The CDR3 loop is CASSPPRDTQYF.

The CDR3 loop is CASSFAETQYF. The genes are TRBV12-3 or TRBV12-4 and TRBJ2-5. The CDR3 loop spans 11 amino acids.